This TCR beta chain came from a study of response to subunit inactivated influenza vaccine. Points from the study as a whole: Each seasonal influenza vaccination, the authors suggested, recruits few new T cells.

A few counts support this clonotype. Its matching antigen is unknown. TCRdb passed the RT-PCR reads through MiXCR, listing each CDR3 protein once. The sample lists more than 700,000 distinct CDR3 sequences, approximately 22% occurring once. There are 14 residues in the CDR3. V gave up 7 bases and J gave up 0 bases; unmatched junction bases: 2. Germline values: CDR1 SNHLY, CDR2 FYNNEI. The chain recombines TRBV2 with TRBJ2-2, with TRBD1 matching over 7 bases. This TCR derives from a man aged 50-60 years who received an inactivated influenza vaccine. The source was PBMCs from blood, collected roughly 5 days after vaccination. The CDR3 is CASKGAANTGELFF. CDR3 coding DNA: TGTGCCAGCAAGGGGGCAGCGAACACCGGGGAGCTGTTTTTT.